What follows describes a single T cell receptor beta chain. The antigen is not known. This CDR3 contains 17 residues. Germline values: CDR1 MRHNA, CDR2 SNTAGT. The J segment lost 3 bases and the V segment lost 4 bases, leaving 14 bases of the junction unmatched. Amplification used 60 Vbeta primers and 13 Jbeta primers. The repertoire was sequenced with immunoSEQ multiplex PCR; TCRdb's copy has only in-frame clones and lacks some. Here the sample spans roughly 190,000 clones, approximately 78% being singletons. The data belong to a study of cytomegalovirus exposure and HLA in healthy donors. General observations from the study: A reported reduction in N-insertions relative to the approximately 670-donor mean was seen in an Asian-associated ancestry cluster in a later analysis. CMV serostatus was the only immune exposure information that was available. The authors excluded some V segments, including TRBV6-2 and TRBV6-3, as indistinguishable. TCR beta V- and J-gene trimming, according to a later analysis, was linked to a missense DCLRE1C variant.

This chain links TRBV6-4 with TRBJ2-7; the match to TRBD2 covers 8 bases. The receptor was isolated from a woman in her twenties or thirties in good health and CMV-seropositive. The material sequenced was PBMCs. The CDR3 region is CASSGSGEGTSGYEQYF. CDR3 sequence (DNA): TGTGCCAGCAGTGGCTCCGGGGAGGGGACTAGTGGCTACGAGCAGTACTTC.